The clone carrying this T cell receptor beta chain has at least ten counts. What it binds is not known. The read gets to within 3 residues of the CDR3 end, and the germline J gene fills in the rest. The record originates from a study of T cell clonality in common variable immunodeficiency. General observations from the study: CVID patient heterogeneity limited repertoire-clinical complication correlations.

Here immunoSEQ multiplex PCR was the method, and the copy in TCRdb shows in-frame clones only, minus some. This sample comprises under 45,000 clones, none seen once only. Trimming left V 4 bases short and J 0 bases short, with 10 bases between. Germline assignment: CDR1 DFQATT and CDR2 SNEGSKA (reference sequence). This CDR3 spans 14 amino acids. The rearrangement uses TRBV20-1 and TRBJ1-5, with D tentatively TRBD1 (6 bases). The receptor was derived from a person between 18 and 75 years old in good health. The sequencing sample was made of peripheral blood mononuclear cells. Partial CDR3 DNA: TGCAGTGCTACGAGGGGGATTAGCAATCAGCCC. Protein product: CSATRGISNQP. The full-length CDR3 reads as CSATRGISNQPQHF.